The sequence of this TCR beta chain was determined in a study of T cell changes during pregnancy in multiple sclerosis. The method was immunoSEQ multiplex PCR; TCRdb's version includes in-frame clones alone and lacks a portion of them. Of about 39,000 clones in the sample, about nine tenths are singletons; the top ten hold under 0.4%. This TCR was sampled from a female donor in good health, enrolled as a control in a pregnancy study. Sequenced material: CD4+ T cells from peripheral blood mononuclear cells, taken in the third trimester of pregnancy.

The CDR3 is CASSVSRGRITEAFF. The CDR3 nucleotides read TGTGCCAGCAGCGTATCGAGGGGGCGAATCACTGAAGCTTTCTTT. The rearrangement joins TRBV9 to TRBJ1-1, with 7 positions matching TRBD1. V was clipped by 1 base and J by 4 bases; unmatched bases: 7. Germline V CDR1 and CDR2: SGDLS, YYNGEE. The CDR3 contains 15 residues.